This T cell receptor (beta chain) was found in a study of blood T cell repertoires in COVID-19 (dated by TCRdb to the early 2020s). With respect to the entire study: Samples covering the acute and convalescent phases of COVID-19 were provided by collaborators in the United States, Italy and Spain. The prospective study material was composed of cDNA or gDNA derived from T cells, B-cell-depleted T cells, or PBMCs. Subjects who had been exposed to COVID-19, were actively infected with it, or had recovered from it provided the deeply sampled blood TCRbeta repertoires that made up the dataset. A freely available public database, intended as a resource for researchers studying the immune response to SARS-CoV-2, is where the repertoires were released. Samples came from the ongoing ImmuneRACE study (first 160 participants) plus 1,254 subjects from 6 global collaborators. A de-identified subject ID, COVID-19 status, age in years and sex were almost always included in the sample metadata. Where HLA class I and class II types were available, the types were taken from metadata supplied by the sample provider, not from assay-based typing.

Another Seattle source contributed samples from volunteer blood donors who had recovered from COVID-19. Whole blood was collected in K2EDTA tubes by collaborating institutions according to the institutions' own protocols. Collaborator samples were shipped for TCRbeta analysis as frozen whole blood, isolated PBMCs, or DNA extracted from either sample type. Details on this clone: This clone's antigen is unknown. Per-base qualities were not stored, and no clone one base away is much larger.

CDR1 is given as MGHDK and CDR2 as SYGVNS, both from the germline V gene. Measured from the cysteine to the phenylalanine, the CDR3 is 16 residues long. Solely the CDR3 DNA is kept, with 48 bases framed from the first base. Unmatched junction bases come to 6, with V trimmed by 3 bases and J by 1 base. TCRbeta CDR3 regions were amplified from genomic DNA by means of the immunoSEQ Assay, a bias-controlled multiplex PCR. Concerning the study's data processing: The number of nucleated cells in each sample was estimated from the amplification of reference gene primers within the assay. To quantify the absolute abundance of each unique TCRbeta CDR3 rearrangement, sequence reads were collapsed and filtered. For each sample, productive Simpson clonality was calculated as the square root of Simpson's diversity index over productive rearrangements. The clones in this table, taken by TCRdb from immuneACCESS, are in-frame only. Not every clone is retained; where verified, under half of the shortfall comes from an unresolved V gene, and the cause of the rest is unknown. From that table come the V and J calls and clone size; the DNA was used to work out D and trimming. The table for this sample lists 200,000 to 250,000 clones; roughly 80% of them were counted only once. 3% to 3.5% of the sample rests with the top ten.

Summary of the overall study and its limitations: Clinical and demographic metadata were provided uncurated, with the amount varying by source and participant.

Recombination linked TRBV25-1 to TRBJ2-3; TRBD1 lines up with 8 middle nucleotides. Sequenced sample: peripheral blood. This receptor was obtained from a woman in her twenties or thirties who had recovered from COVID-19. The sequenced DNA is TGTGCCAGCAGTGACCAGGACAGGGAGCGCACAGATACGCAGTATTTT. Translated, this gives CASSDQDRERTDTQYF.